This T cell receptor beta chain comes out of a study of blood T cell repertoires in COVID-19. As for the study in general: T cells, B-cell-depleted T cells, or PBMCs supplied cDNA or gDNA.

Original analysis: Estimation of nucleated cell counts relied on the amplification of reference gene primers. TCRdb's table, derived via immunoSEQ multiplex PCR, lists solely in-frame clones and lacks some. That table is the source of V, J and clone size, and D and trimming were worked out from the DNA. The table shows some 250,000 clones, with about four fifths occurring only once. The V gene end was trimmed by 7 bases and the J gene end by 7 bases; junction bases not matched to a gene: 9. This CDR3 comprises 14 residues. From germline, CDR1 is MNHEY and CDR2 SVGAGI. The TCR was taken from a man aged 30 to 45 who had recovered from COVID-19. The V call is TRBV6-5, the J call TRBJ2-5, with 10 bases aligning to TRBD1. Input material: peripheral blood. CDR3 nucleotide sequence: TGTGCCAGCAATAGGGACAGGGGTGAGGGGACCCAGTACTTC. This translates into CASNRDRGEGTQYF.